This T cell receptor (beta chain) was retrieved from a study of T cells after yellow fever vaccination. Study overall: It was SMART-Seq v4 Ultra Low Input that prepared the fractions with low cell numbers.

Study-level findings and limits: Only a minor proportion of clonotypes was detected across both CD4 and CD8 compartments.

Only a few counts were recorded for this clonotype. Its antigen is unknown. A read error is possible here, since a much larger clone lies one base away. From germline, CDR1 is SEHNR and CDR2 FQNEAQ (reference sequence). Trimming cost V 5 bases and J 10 bases; bases outside gene matches: 5. The CDR3 covers 12 residues. The authors made TCR cDNA by 5'RACE template switching, adding a universal primer site and UMIs. TCRdb used MiXCR to reprocess the 5' RACE reads, holding one entry per CDR3 protein. In the table there are some 400,000 distinct CDR3 sequences, roughly 6.1% of which are singletons. This sample comprised PBMCs, obtained 5 days after the yellow fever booster vaccination. This receptor was taken from a man aged 30 to 45 who received the YFV17D yellow fever vaccine. The V gene is TRBV7-9, the J gene TRBJ2-1, with TRBD1 matching over 7 bases. CDR3 region: CASSRQGYEQFF. CDR3 sequence (DNA): TGTGCCAGCAGCAGACAGGGCTACGAGCAGTTCTTC.